The entry below describes one T cell receptor beta chain. This CDR3 contains 15 residues. Germline V gene data show CDR1 as SNHLY and CDR2 as FYNNEI. V lost 8 bases to trimming and J lost 1 base, with 16 bases between them. Methods used by the authors: Reference gene primer amplification in the assay estimated nucleated cell counts. The data were produced by immunoSEQ multiplex PCR, yet TCRdb's version contains in-frame clones alone and is incomplete. V and J calls and clone size are as listed in that table; D and trimming were resolved from the DNA. Here the sample spans 70,000 to 85,000 clones, roughly 90% being singletons. The record originates from a study of blood T cell repertoires in COVID-19. Across the whole study: COVID-19 samples from acute and convalescent phases originated in the United States, Italy and Spain. From T cells, B-cell-depleted T cells, or PBMCs came the material, which was cDNA or gDNA.

The chain joins TRBV2 to TRBJ2-3, with D perhaps matching TRBD2 (6 bases). What was sequenced was peripheral blood. The clonotype comes from a woman aged 50 to 65 with active or convalescent COVID-19. The CDR3 DNA sequence: TGTGCCAGCGGAGGGGCTGTACATCGCACAGATACGCAGTATTTT. Protein sequence: CASGGAVHRTDTQYF.